The 24 T cell receptor beta chains reported below all come from one sample, sequenced in a study of cytomegalovirus exposure and HLA in healthy donors. PCR used 60 Vbeta primers and 13 Jbeta primers. Assay: immunoSEQ multiplex PCR; the TCRdb copy retains only in-frame clones and omits some. The sample carries approximately 190,000 clones, around four fifths recorded once. Sequenced input: PBMCs. The receptors stem from a woman in her fifties or sixties in good health and CMV-seropositive.

Regarding this clone: Germline is not matched at one junction end, which may reflect a read error. The chain combines TRBV6-5 with TRBJ2-1, with TRBD2 matching over 8 bases. There are 16 residues in the CDR3. Germline V gene lookup returns CDR1 MNHEY and CDR2 SVGAGI. CDR3 region: CASSHSGLGTYNEQFF. The CDR3 nucleotides are TGTGCCAGCAGTCACTCGGGACTAGGAACCTACAATGAGCAGTTCTTC.

CDR3 sequence (DNA): TGTGCCAGCAGCGCGGTAGGGACTTCTAATGAAAAACTGTTTTTT. It is translated as CASSAVGTSNEKLFF. This rearrangement joins TRBV5-4 to TRBJ1-4; D possibly corresponds to TRBD1 (5 bases). Germline V gives CDR1 SGHNT, CDR2 YYREEE (reference sequence). V lost 4 bases and J lost 3, with 13 bases in between. There are 15 residues in the CDR3.

This chain uses TRBV19 with TRBJ2-1; the D gene is possibly TRBD1 (6 bases). CDR1 is LNHDA, CDR2 SQIVND, per germline (reference sequence). The CDR3 extends over 16 amino acids. The V gene lost 8 bases and the J gene lost 4 bases, with 21 bases spanning the gap. CDR3 in DNA: TGTGCCAGTTCCCTAGGGGGTGGGCGAATATACAATGAGCAGTTCTTC. Translation: CASSLGGGRIYNEQFF.

V and J are TRBV2 and TRBJ2-5, with a weak D call TRBD1 (6 bases). V lost 1 base and J lost 7, with 13 bases in between. The CDR3 runs 14 residues. Germline assignment: CDR1 SNHLY and CDR2 FYNNEI. The CDR3: CASSEVDSPGTQYF. DNA for the CDR3: TGTGCCAGCAGTGAAGTGGACAGTCCGGGGACCCAGTACTTC. The full variable domain, completed using reference TRBV2 and TRBJ2-5, is EPEVTQTPSHQVTQMGQEVILRCVPISNHLYFYWYRQILGQKVEFLVSFYNNEISEKSEIFDDQFSVERPDGSNFTLKIRSTKLEDSAMYFCASSEVDSPGTQYFGPGTRLLVL.

The chain combines TRBV19 with TRBJ1-5; D not certain. Per germline, CDR1 LNHDA and CDR2 SQIVND (reference sequence). V lost 2 bases and J 6 bases, leaving 14 bases between the germline ends. The CDR3 sequence is 15 residues long. Here the CDR3 DNA reads TGTGCCAGTAGTATACAGGTTGGCCCTGGTCAGCCCCAGCATTTT. It translates to CASSIQVGPGQPQHF.

The chain joins TRBV27 to TRBJ1-2; D possibly corresponds to TRBD1 (5 bases). Germline loops: CDR1 MNHEY, CDR2 SMNVEV (reference sequence). Trimming cost V 5 bases and J 4 bases, with 11 bases left between them. There are 13 residues in the CDR3. CDR3 sequence (DNA): TGTGCCAGCAGTAAACAGGAGGGCTATGGCTACACCTTC. Protein: CASSKQEGYGYTF.

V is TRBV19 and J is TRBJ2-3; TRBD2 is a possible D gene (5 bases). V was trimmed by 4 bases and J by 0 bases, leaving 5 bases between them. Germline V lookup: CDR1 LNHDA, CDR2 SQIVND (reference sequence). The CDR3 is made up of 13 amino acids. The CDR3 loop reads CASSSGSTDTQYF. In DNA, the CDR3 is TGTGCCAGTAGTAGCGGGAGCACAGATACGCAGTATTTT.

With respect to this clone: A read error may account for a junction end that differs from germline. This sequence joins TRBV19 and TRBJ2-4; perhaps TRBD1 as D (5 bases). CDR3 length: 15 residues. Germline lookup yields CDR1 LNHDA and CDR2 SQIVND (reference sequence). CDR3 DNA sequence: TGTGCCAGTAGTCTAGACAGAACCCCCGTGGACATTCAGTACTTC. This translates into CASSLDRTPVDIQYF.

The chain combines TRBV6-5 with TRBJ1-2; a possible D gene is TRBD1 (5 bases). Trimming removed 5 bases from V and 8 bases from J, with 15 bases in between. Germline V gene data show CDR1 as MNHEY and CDR2 as SVGAGI. This CDR3 contains 13 residues. CDR3 loop: CASSGGELGGYTF. CDR3 DNA: TGTGCCAGCAGTGGGGGGGAGTTGGGCGGCTACACCTTC.

The rearrangement joins TRBV9 to TRBJ1-2; TRBD1 agrees at 9 bases. CDR3 length equals 14 residues. V gave up 3 bases and J gave up 6 bases; unmatched junction bases: 6. From germline, CDR1 is SGDLS and CDR2 YYNGEE. CDR3: CASSAGQGGDGYTF. For the CDR3, the DNA is TGTGCCAGCAGCGCGGGACAGGGAGGGGATGGCTACACCTTC.

This clone was observed once. This sequence joins TRBV15 and TRBJ2-2; 9 nucleotides align to TRBD2. Germline V CDR1 and CDR2: LNHNV, YYDKDF (reference sequence). The CDR3 is 21 residues long. V was clipped by 0 bases and J by 3 bases; unmatched bases: 17. CDR3 in amino acids: CATSRDPPAMLAGRYTGELFF. Written as DNA, the CDR3 is TGTGCCACCAGCAGAGATCCCCCCGCGATGCTAGCGGGGAGATACACCGGGGAGCTGTTTTTT.

The V call is TRBV27, the J call TRBJ1-2, with D possibly matching TRBD1 (5 bases). Looked up from germline, CDR1 is MNHEY and CDR2 is SMNVEV (reference sequence). The CDR3 sequence is 14 residues long. V lost 3 bases to trimming and J lost 2 bases, with 10 bases between them. The CDR3 nucleotides are TGTGCCAGCAGTTTCCAGGGTCGAAACTATGGCTACACCTTC. It translates to CASSFQGRNYGYTF.

The chain uses TRBV7-6 and TRBJ2-7; 15 nucleotides line up with TRBD2. This CDR3 is built from 17 residues. After removal of 5 bases from V and 4 bases from J, the junction contained 9 bases not matched to a gene. The V gene's germline CDR1 is SGHVS and CDR2 FNYEAQ. This CDR3 reads CASSTGLAGGMGYEQYF. The CDR3, as DNA: TGTGCCAGCAGCACCGGACTAGCGGGAGGGATGGGTTACGAGCAGTACTTC.

This chain connects TRBV9 to TRBJ1-1; TRBD1 matches at 11 bases. The CDR3 covers 14 residues. The germline V gene has CDR1 SGDLS and CDR2 YYNGEE. Trimming at V came to 4 bases and at J to 8 bases, leaving 7 bases not matched to a gene. In DNA, the CDR3 is TGTGCCAGCAGCCCTCGGGACAGGGGGAAAGAAGCTTTCTTT. It is translated as CASSPRDRGKEAFF.

V usage is TRBV28 and J usage is TRBJ1-4; D might be TRBD1 (5 bases). In germline, CDR1 is MDHEN, CDR2 SYDVKM. The CDR3 consists of 16 residues. Between the trimmed V and J ends, which lost 1 base and 7 bases, there was a span of 16 bases. The CDR3 sequence is CASSLYGRTKGEKLFF. The DNA of the CDR3 is TGTGCCAGCAGTTTATATGGGAGGACAAAGGGTGAAAAACTGTTTTTT.

This clone has only one observation. The chain combines TRBV5-6 with TRBJ2-3, with D tentatively TRBD2 (7 bases). The germline V and J ends were trimmed by 1 base and 5 bases, with 14 bases remaining between them. Germline CDR1 and CDR2: SGHDT and YYEEEE. The CDR3 loop spans 15 amino acids. The CDR3 reads CASSLWRGHQDTQYF. In nucleotides, the CDR3 is TGTGCCAGCAGCTTGTGGCGGGGGCATCAAGATACGCAGTATTTT.

As to this clone: At one end, the junction sequence differs from germline, possibly due to a read error. The chain recombines TRBV7-3 with TRBJ2-3; TRBD2 is a possible D gene (5 bases). From germline, CDR1 is SGHTA and CDR2 FQGTGA. The CDR3 has 12 residues. CDR3 amino acids: CASTPRWSSADF. The CDR3 coding sequence is TGTGCCAGCACCCCCCGCTGGAGTAGCGCGGATTTT.

V is TRBV4-3 and J is TRBJ1-1; no definite D call. V lost 3 bases and J 3 bases, leaving 14 bases between the germline ends. This CDR3 region has 15 residues. Germline loops: CDR1 LGHNA, CDR2 YSLEER. DNA for the CDR3: TGCGCCAGCAGCCAGGTTTCGGGGTTCGACACTGAAGCTTTCTTT. It specifies CASSQVSGFDTEAFF.

This clone turned up a few times. The chain employs TRBV12-5 and TRBJ2-2, with 7 bases that match TRBD2. The CDR3 spans 13 residues. Germline assignment: CDR1 LGHNT and CDR2 FRNRAP. Germline trimming cut 2 bases from V and 8 bases from J; bases unmatched to any gene: 2. CDR3: CASGLSGGGELFF. In DNA form, the CDR3 reads TGTGCTAGTGGTTTGTCGGGAGGAGGGGAGCTGTTTTTT.

The rearrangement links TRBV13 to TRBJ2-3; 8 nucleotides line up with TRBD2. CDR1 PRHDT and CDR2 FYEKMQ come from the germline V gene (reference sequence). This CDR3 contains 17 residues. Trimming removed 6 bases from V and 4 bases from J; junction bases left unmatched: 15. CDR3 sequence (DNA): TGTGCCAGCAGTCCAGGACCCCGGGGGGGCCGGGCAGATACGCAGTATTTT. Protein product: CASSPGPRGGRADTQYF. The complete variable domain, with remaining parts taken from reference TRBV13 and TRBJ2-3, reads AAGVIQSPRHLIKEKRETATLKCYPIPRHDTVYWYQQGPGQDPQFLISFYEKMQSDKGSIPDRFSAQQFSDYHSELNMSSLELGDSALYFCASSPGPRGGRADTQYFGPGTRLTVL.

The chain recombines TRBV6-6 with TRBJ1-5, with D maybe TRBD1 (6 bases). CDR1 is MNHNY, CDR2 SVGAGI, per germline (reference sequence). The CDR3 loop spans 15 amino acids. Trimming removed 5 bases from V and 3 bases from J, with 14 bases in between. CDR3 loop: CASSRARDNNQPQHF. Written as DNA, the CDR3 is TGTGCCAGCAGTCGAGCCCGGGACAACAATCAGCCCCAGCATTTT.

The rearrangement uses TRBV19 and TRBJ1-2; D ambiguous. The V end was cut by 0 bases, the J end by 0 bases, with 11 bases between. Germline assignment: CDR1 LNHDA and CDR2 SQIVND (reference sequence). The CDR3 totals 16 residues. CDR3 protein: CASSIDPHGANYGYTF. The DNA of the CDR3 is TGTGCCAGTAGTATAGACCCCCACGGTGCTAACTATGGCTACACCTTC.

The chain joins TRBV29-1 to TRBJ2-3; 13 nucleotides line up with TRBD2. Germline V gene sequence: CDR1 SQVTM, CDR2 ANQGSEA. V was clipped by 1 base and J by 5 bases; unmatched bases: 3. This CDR3 region has 15 residues. This chain's CDR3 is CSVEVLAGGGDTQYF. The CDR3, as DNA: TGCAGCGTTGAAGTACTAGCGGGAGGGGGAGATACGCAGTATTTT.

The rearrangement links TRBV19 to TRBJ1-5, with 8 bases aligning to TRBD1. Germline V lookup: CDR1 LNHDA, CDR2 SQIVND (reference sequence). This CDR3 is built from 13 residues. V lost 6 bases and J lost 4; bases outside the gene matches: 2. For the CDR3, the DNA is TGTGCCAGTAGGGACAGGGAAAATCAGCCCCAGCATTTT. Protein product: CASRDRENQPQHF.